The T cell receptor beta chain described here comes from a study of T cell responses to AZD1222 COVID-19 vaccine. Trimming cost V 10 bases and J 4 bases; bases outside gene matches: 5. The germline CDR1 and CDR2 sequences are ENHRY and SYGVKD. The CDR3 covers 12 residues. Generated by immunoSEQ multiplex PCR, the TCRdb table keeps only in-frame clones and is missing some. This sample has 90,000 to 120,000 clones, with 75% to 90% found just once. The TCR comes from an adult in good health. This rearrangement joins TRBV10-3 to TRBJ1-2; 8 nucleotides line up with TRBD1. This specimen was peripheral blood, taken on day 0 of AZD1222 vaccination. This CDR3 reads CATRTGSYGYTF. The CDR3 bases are TGTGCCACAAGGACAGGGAGCTATGGCTACACCTTC.